The next 8 T cell receptor beta chains were all read from a single sample in a study of T-cell reconstitution after alpha-beta-depleted transplantation in children. The TCRbeta library was prepared with unique molecular identifiers. Using its own MiXCR run on the PCR reads, TCRdb lists one record per CDR3 protein. The sample has around 50,000 distinct CDR3 sequences, 40% to 65% seen once. Sample: peripheral blood, taken before TCRalphabeta/CD19-depleted stem cell transplant. All receptors derive from a boy under two years old with SCID, due to receive a stem cell transplant.

The chain uses TRBV7-2 and TRBJ1-6; D not certain. This CDR3 has 13 amino acids. Germline loops: CDR1 SGHTA, CDR2 FQGNSA. Trimming shortened V by 1 base and J by 10 bases, and 8 bases separated the two germline ends. This chain's CDR3 is CASSLDGLSPLHF. The CDR3 nucleotides are TGTGCCAGCAGCTTAGACGGACTCTCACCCCTCCACTTT.

The V call is TRBV11-2, the J call TRBJ1-5; TRBD1 agrees at 7 bases. V lost 3 bases, J lost 2 bases, and 10 bases stayed unmatched. The CDR3 runs 17 residues. Germline-derived CDR1 and CDR2 are SGHAT and FQNNGV. The chain's CDR3 is CASSLEGGAPGNQPQHF. Written as DNA, the CDR3 is TGTGCCAGCAGCTTGGAAGGGGGCGCCCCTGGCAATCAGCCCCAGCATTTT. The variable domain in full, with the rest retrieved from reference TRBV11-2 and TRBJ1-5, is EAGVAQSPRYKIIEKRQSVAFWCNPISGHATLYWYQQILGQGPKLLIQFQNNGVVDDSQLPKDRFSAERLKGVDSTLKIQPAKLEDSAVYLCASSLEGGAPGNQPQHFGDGTRLSIL.

The chain combines TRBV4-3 with TRBJ2-2; TRBD1 might be the D (6 bases). CDR1 LGHNA and CDR2 YSLEER come from the germline V gene. With 0 bases removed from V and 8 bases from J, the gap between germline ends came to 16 bases. The CDR3 spans 16 residues. CDR3 coding DNA: TGCGCCAGCAGCCAAGACAGGGGTAGCCTATCGGGGGAGCTGTTTTTT. Amino acid sequence: CASSQDRGSLSGELFF.

V is TRBV28 and J is TRBJ1-1; 10 bases match TRBD1. The J segment lost 6 bases and the V segment lost 9 bases, leaving 10 bases of the junction unmatched. The CDR3 runs to 14 residues. Germline CDR1 and CDR2: MDHEN and SYDVKM. The CDR3 is CASFRQGAIAEAFF. CDR3 DNA sequence: TGTGCCAGTTTCCGACAGGGGGCTATCGCTGAAGCTTTCTTT.

The chain links TRBV7-8 to TRBJ2-3; D is unclear. The CDR3 is 14 amino acids. The V gene's germline CDR1 is SGHVS and CDR2 FQNEAQ. The germline V and J ends were trimmed by 1 base and 0 bases, with 5 bases remaining between them. CDR3 loop: CASSLDVSTDTQYF. The DNA of the CDR3 is TGTGCCAGCAGCTTAGATGTCAGCACAGATACGCAGTATTTT.

The rearrangement uses TRBV11-2 and TRBJ2-3; D gene unclear. Trimming took off 1 base at V and 7 bases at J, with 9 bases between the two ends. The CDR3 is 13 residues long. Germline loops: CDR1 SGHAT, CDR2 FQNNGV. The CDR3 protein is CASSLVGKNTQYF. The CDR3 coding sequence is TGTGCCAGCAGCTTAGTTGGGAAGAATACGCAGTATTTT.

This chain uses TRBV5-1 with TRBJ1-2; a possible D gene is TRBD1 (6 bases). Germline V lookup: CDR1 SGHRS, CDR2 YFSETQ. The CDR3 is made up of 14 amino acids. With 3 bases removed from V and 2 bases from J, the gap between germline ends came to 11 bases. DNA for the CDR3: TGCGCCAGCAGCTCCAGGACAGCAAACTATGGCTACACCTTC. It codes for CASSSRTANYGYTF. The full variable domain, rest sourced from reference TRBV5-1 and TRBJ1-2, is KAGVTQTPRYLIKTRGQQVTLSCSPISGHRSVSWYQQTPGQGLQFLFEYFSETQRNKGNFPGRFSGRQFSNSRSEMNVSTLELGDSALYLCASSSRTANYGYTFGSGTRLTVV.

The V gene is TRBV11-2, the J gene TRBJ1-3; D is possibly TRBD1 (5 bases). The CDR3 totals 19 residues. Trimming stripped 1 base from V and 2 bases from J, with 21 bases between. Germline lookup yields CDR1 SGHAT and CDR2 FQNNGV. The CDR3 region is CASSLVQGAGFVPGNTIYF. The CDR3 DNA follows: TGTGCCAGCAGCTTAGTACAAGGGGCAGGGTTTGTCCCTGGAAACACCATATATTTT.